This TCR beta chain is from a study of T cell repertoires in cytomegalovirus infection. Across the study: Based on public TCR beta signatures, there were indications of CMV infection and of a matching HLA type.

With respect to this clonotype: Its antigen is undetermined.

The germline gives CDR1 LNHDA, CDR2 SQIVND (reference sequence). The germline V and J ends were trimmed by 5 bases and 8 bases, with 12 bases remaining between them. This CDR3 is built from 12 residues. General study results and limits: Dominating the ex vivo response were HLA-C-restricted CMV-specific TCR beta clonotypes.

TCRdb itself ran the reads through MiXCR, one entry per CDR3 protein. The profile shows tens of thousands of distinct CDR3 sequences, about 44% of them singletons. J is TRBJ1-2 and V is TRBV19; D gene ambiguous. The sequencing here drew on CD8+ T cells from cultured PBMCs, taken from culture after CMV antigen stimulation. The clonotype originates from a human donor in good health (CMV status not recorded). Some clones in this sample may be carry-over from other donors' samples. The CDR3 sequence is CASSSSLYGYTF. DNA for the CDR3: TGTGCCAGTAGTTCCTCTCTCTACGGCTACACCTTC.